The 18 T cell receptor beta chains in this list originate from one sample, sequenced in a study of blood T cell repertoires in COVID-19. Measured with immunoSEQ multiplex PCR; TCRdb has only the in-frame clones, and not every one. The sample contains more than 150,000 clones, approximately 81% of which appear only once. Sample: PBMCs or T cells enriched from blood (not recorded which). The receptors shown here come from a woman aged 45-59 years who had recovered from COVID-19.

The rearrangement uses TRBV2 and TRBJ2-3; no clear D. This CDR3 is built from 13 residues. V lost 3 bases to trimming and J lost 7 bases, with 11 bases between them. The germline V gene encodes CDR1 SNHLY and CDR2 FYNNEI. The CDR3: CASSEAGLHTQYF. Here the CDR3 DNA reads TGTGCCAGCAGTGAGGCAGGTTTGCATACGCAGTATTTT. Looking up the rest from reference TRBV2 and TRBJ2-3 gives the full variable domain: EPEVTQTPSHQVTQMGQEVILRCVPISNHLYFYWYRQILGQKVEFLVSFYNNEISEKSEIFDDQFSVERPDGSNFTLKIRSTKLEDSAMYFCASSEAGLHTQYFGPGTRLTVL.

This chain uses TRBV4-3 with TRBJ1-2; TRBD1 agrees at 11 bases. CDR1 and CDR2 from the germline V gene are LGHNA and YSLEER. This CDR3 has 15 residues. J gave up 8 bases and V 2 bases, and 7 bases lay outside the gene matches. The CDR3 here is CASSQSGTGGGGYTF. For the CDR3, the DNA is TGCGCCAGCAGCCAATCCGGGACAGGGGGTGGCGGCTACACCTTC.

The chain links TRBV4-3 to TRBJ1-1; possibly TRBD1 for D (5 bases). Germline values: CDR1 LGHNA, CDR2 YSLEER. The CDR3 contains 13 residues. V was trimmed by 1 base and J by 4 bases, leaving 7 bases between them. CDR3 region: CASSQVQGTEAFF. The CDR3 coding sequence is TGCGCCAGCAGCCAAGTTCAGGGCACTGAAGCTTTCTTT.

J is TRBJ2-2 and V is TRBV2, with TRBD1 identical over 8 bases. The germline CDR1 and CDR2 sequences are SNHLY and FYNNEI. The CDR3 has 14 residues. V was pared by 6 bases and J by 7 bases, with 7 bases of the junction left unmatched. CDR3 coding DNA: TGTGCCAGCAGATGGACAGGGAGTGTCGGGGAGCTGTTTTTT. Residues: CASRWTGSVGELFF.

The chain joins TRBV29-1 to TRBJ1-1, with D maybe TRBD1 (6 bases). V was trimmed by 5 bases and J by 2 bases, leaving 9 bases between them. Germline-derived CDR1 and CDR2 are SQVTM and ANQGSEA. The CDR3 contains 12 residues. The CDR3, as DNA: TGCAGCGTTAGCAGGGGAAACACTGAAGCTTTCTTT. This gives the protein CSVSRGNTEAFF.

The chain has TRBV19 and TRBJ1-2; no definite D call. CDR3 length: 12 residues. Germline CDR1 and CDR2: LNHDA and SQIVND (reference sequence). Deletions cut 4 bases from V and 4 bases from J, with 7 bases between. CDR3 DNA sequence: TGTGCCAGTAGTAAAGACCTCTATGGCTACACCTTC. Translated: CASSKDLYGYTF.

The chain joins TRBV7-9 to TRBJ2-4; TRBD2 is a possible D gene (5 bases). The CDR3 runs 15 residues. V lost 2 bases to trimming and J lost 3 bases, with 11 bases between them. Germline V gene lookup returns CDR1 SEHNR and CDR2 FQNEAQ (reference sequence). CDR3 DNA: TGTGCCAGCAGCTTAAGCGAGAGCGGCAAAAACATTCAGTACTTC. The encoded protein is CASSLSESGKNIQYF.

The V and J genes are TRBV14 and TRBJ2-1, with D perhaps TRBD2 (7 bases). The length of the CDR3 is 18 residues. The V and J ends lost 0 bases and 3 bases respectively, with 18 bases between them. CDR1 and CDR2 (germline): SGHDN, FVKESK. The chain's CDR3 is CASSQEGGRGLIYNEQFF. The CDR3 coding sequence is TGTGCCAGCAGCCAAGAAGGGGGGAGGGGATTGATCTACAATGAGCAGTTCTTC.

CDR3 amino acids: CASSFDSPANQPQHF. The CDR3 region has the DNA TGTGCCAGCAGTTTCGACTCTCCGGCCAATCAGCCCCAGCATTTT. The rearrangement joins TRBV2 to TRBJ1-5; no definite D call. The length of the CDR3 is 15 residues. Germline CDR1 and CDR2: SNHLY and FYNNEI. V was cut by 5 bases and J by 3 bases, with 14 bases left in between.

The V and J genes are TRBV7-9 and TRBJ2-5; 7 bases line up with TRBD2. CDR3 size: 14 residues. V was clipped by 3 bases and J by 1 base; unmatched bases: 2. Germline V gene sequence: CDR1 SEHNR, CDR2 FQNEAQ (reference sequence). The CDR3 loop reads CASSLGGVQETQYF. The CDR3 coding sequence is TGTGCCAGCAGCTTGGGGGGGGTCCAAGAGACCCAGTACTTC.

V is TRBV4-1 and J is TRBJ1-2; 7 bases are a match to TRBD1. From germline, CDR1 is MGHRA and CDR2 YSYEKL. The ends lost 3 bases at V and 8 bases at J; junction bases unmatched: 12. The CDR3 covers 15 residues. The CDR3 bases are TGCGCCAGCAGCCATCTCCTACAGGGGCTCCAAGGCTACACCTTC. It specifies CASSHLLQGLQGYTF.

The V and J genes are TRBV9 and TRBJ1-2; 8 nucleotides match TRBD1. Germline loops: CDR1 SGDLS, CDR2 YYNGEE. This CDR3 region has 16 residues. With 3 bases clipped from V and 8 bases from J, the junction kept 15 bases outside the gene matches. Here the CDR3 DNA reads TGTGCCAGCAGCGGTGGACAGGGTCCCCTCGTAGGCGGCTACACCTTC. This gives the protein CASSGGQGPLVGGYTF.

The chain has TRBV19 and TRBJ2-3, with 7 bases lining up with TRBD1. Germline CDR1 is LNHDA and CDR2 is SQIVND (reference sequence). The CDR3 is 16 amino acids. The trim removed 4 bases at V and 1 base at J, leaving 8 bases unmatched. The CDR3 DNA sequence: TGTGCCAGTAGTAAGGGGCAGGGGGATCGCACAGATACGCAGTATTTT. Its translation: CASSKGQGDRTDTQYF.

The chain recombines TRBV6-2 or TRBV6-3 with TRBJ1-1, with D unclear. Trimming took off 0 bases at V and 5 bases at J, with 13 bases between the two ends. The CDR3 totals 15 residues. Per germline, CDR1 MNHEY and CDR2 SVGEGT. The CDR3 reads CASSYSRAHMTEAFF. In DNA, the CDR3 is TGTGCCAGCAGTTACTCGAGAGCCCATATGACTGAAGCTTTCTTT.

J is TRBJ2-7 and V is TRBV18; TRBD1 matches 7 bases. The V segment lost 6 bases and the J segment 3 bases; nucleotides outside the gene matches: 8. The CDR3 consists of 14 residues. Per germline, CDR1 KGHSH and CDR2 LQKENI. This CDR3 reads CASSGETGRYEQYF. The CDR3 coding sequence is TGTGCCAGCTCTGGGGAGACAGGGCGCTACGAGCAGTACTTC.

This chain connects TRBV5-1 to TRBJ2-2; D is unclear. The CDR3 has 15 amino acids. Deletions cut 0 bases from V and 0 bases from J, with 6 bases between. CDR1 is SGHRS, CDR2 YFSETQ, per germline. The CDR3 nucleotides read TGCGCCAGCAGCTTGGGAACAACGAACACCGGGGAGCTGTTTTTT. As protein: CASSLGTTNTGELFF.

V usage is TRBV7-9 and J usage is TRBJ2-1; 8 nucleotides match TRBD2. Germline loops: CDR1 SEHNR, CDR2 FQNEAQ (reference sequence). With V trimmed by 2 bases and J by 4 bases, 7 bases remained unmatched. The CDR3 spans 16 residues. The CDR3 DNA reads as TGTGCCAGCAGCTTAACCCTAGGCGGGGGGTACAATGAGCAGTTCTTC. This encodes CASSLTLGGGYNEQFF.

The chain links TRBV18 to TRBJ2-7, with a possible D match to TRBD1 (6 bases). Per germline, CDR1 KGHSH and CDR2 LQKENI. The CDR3 is 15 residues long. V lost 3 bases and J lost 0, with 12 bases in between. The CDR3 is CASSPGQTSSYEQYF. Written as DNA, the CDR3 is TGTGCCAGCTCACCCGGACAGACAAGCTCCTACGAGCAGTACTTC.